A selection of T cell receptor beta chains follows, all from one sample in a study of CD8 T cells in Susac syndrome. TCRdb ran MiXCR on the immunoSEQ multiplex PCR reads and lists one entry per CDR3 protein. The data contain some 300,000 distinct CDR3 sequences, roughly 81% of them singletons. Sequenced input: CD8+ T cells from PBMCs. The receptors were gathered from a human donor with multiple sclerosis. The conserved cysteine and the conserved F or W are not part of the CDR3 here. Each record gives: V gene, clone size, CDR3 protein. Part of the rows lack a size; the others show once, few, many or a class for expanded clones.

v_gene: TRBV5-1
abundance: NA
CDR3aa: ASSRGSLVGSYNEQF

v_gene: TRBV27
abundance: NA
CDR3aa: ASSHTQFYEQY

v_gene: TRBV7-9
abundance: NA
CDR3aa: ASSFVGGRAHEQF

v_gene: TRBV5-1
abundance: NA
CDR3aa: ASSLSGASSRTEQF

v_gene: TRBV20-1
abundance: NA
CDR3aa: SARSHSAYEQY

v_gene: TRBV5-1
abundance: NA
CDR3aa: ASSAKQGVDTGELF

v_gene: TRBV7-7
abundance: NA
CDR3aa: ASAAGALGSYNEQF

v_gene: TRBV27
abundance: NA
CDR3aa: ASSTGGGELF

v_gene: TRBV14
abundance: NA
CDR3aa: ASSQLQGKARSSYNEQF

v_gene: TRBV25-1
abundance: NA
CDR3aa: ASSESAGRDEKLF

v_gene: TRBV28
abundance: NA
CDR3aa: ASSPPIHSYNEQF

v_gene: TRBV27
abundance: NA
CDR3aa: ASSILLAGGPSETQY

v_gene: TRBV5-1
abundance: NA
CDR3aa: ASSLVGRAGPYNEQF

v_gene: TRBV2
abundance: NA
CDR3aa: ASEAGREYEQY

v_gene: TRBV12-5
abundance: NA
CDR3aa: ASGLPSTSPFYNEQF

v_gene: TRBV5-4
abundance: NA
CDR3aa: ASSVKAGDEQF

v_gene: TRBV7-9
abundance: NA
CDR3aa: ASLGRSSSYNEQF

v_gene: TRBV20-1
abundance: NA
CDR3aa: SARRGSTIY

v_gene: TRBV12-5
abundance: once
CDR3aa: ASGLAHLGTTHNEQF

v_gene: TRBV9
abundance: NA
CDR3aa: ASSSPRGGSGANVLT

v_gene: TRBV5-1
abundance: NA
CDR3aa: ASSQRQGVPYEQY

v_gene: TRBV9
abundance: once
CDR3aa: ASSVGGLVGGEQY

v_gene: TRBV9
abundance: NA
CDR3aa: ASSALAPGQRLFTPYGYT

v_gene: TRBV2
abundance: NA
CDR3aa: ASSELGPYSNQPQH

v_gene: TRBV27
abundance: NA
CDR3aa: ASSLVRGDGYT

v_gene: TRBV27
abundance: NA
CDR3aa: ASRTSGGSAKNIQY

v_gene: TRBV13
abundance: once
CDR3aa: ASSLLDEGLGGYT

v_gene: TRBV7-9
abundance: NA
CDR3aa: ASSPARGAGYGQY

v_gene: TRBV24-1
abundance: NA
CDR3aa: ATSDLSGAGELF

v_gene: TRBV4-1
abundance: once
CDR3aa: ASSHRTVGQPQH

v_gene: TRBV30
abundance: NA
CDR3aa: AWQSGVFAGNTIY

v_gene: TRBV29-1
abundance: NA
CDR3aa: SVEAPEDRVGNEQF

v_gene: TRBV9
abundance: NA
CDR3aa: ASSPGGSGSYEQF

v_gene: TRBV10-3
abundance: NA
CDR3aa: AISFGPTSTKLLSYEQY

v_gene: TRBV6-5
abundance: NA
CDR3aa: ASSYSLAAALRDTQY

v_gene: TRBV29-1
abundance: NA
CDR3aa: SVDASGRRNEQY

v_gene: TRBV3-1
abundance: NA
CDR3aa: ASSQGVYGRINEQY

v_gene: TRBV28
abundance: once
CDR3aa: ASSFPVPTSGLRYEQF

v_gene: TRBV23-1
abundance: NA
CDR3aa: ASTPPGEETQY

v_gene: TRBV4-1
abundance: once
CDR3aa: ASSQQGDVKTQY

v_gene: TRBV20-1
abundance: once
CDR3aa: SADPQGLNTEAF

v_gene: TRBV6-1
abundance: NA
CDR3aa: ASSDPPLNQPQH

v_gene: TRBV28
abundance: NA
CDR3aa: ASSWGTGPSNTEAF

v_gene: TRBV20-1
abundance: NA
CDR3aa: SANPHSPVDNTQY

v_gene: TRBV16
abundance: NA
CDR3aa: ASSQSPSGGANEQF

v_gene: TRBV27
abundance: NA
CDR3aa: ASSSHLSGIYNEQF